Presented here are 28 T cell receptor beta chains from one specimen sequenced in a study of blood T cell repertoires in COVID-19. The table came from immunoSEQ multiplex PCR; TCRdb's copy has only in-frame clones and leaves some out. The sample shows tens of thousands of clones, more than 70% of them seen only once. What was sequenced was peripheral blood. Source of these receptors: a man aged 50 to 59 with active COVID-19.

This sequence joins TRBV5-1 and TRBJ2-3; 12 bases map to TRBD2. Germline V gene sequence: CDR1 SGHRS, CDR2 YFSETQ. Germline trimming cut 2 bases from V and 2 bases from J; bases unmatched to any gene: 3. The CDR3 spans 16 residues. CDR3 bases: TGCGCCAGCAGCTTAGGACTAGCGGGGAACACAGATACGCAGTATTTT. This translates into CASSLGLAGNTDTQYF.

The DNA of the CDR3 is TGTGCCAGCAGCCTAATGACTAGCGGGAGGGCAGAGCAGTTCTTC. The encoded protein is CASSLMTSGRAEQFF. The chain has TRBV5-6 and TRBJ2-1, with 14 bases lining up with TRBD2. CDR3 size: 15 residues. Germline-derived CDR1 and CDR2 are SGHDT and YYEEEE. The V and J ends lost 4 bases and 10 bases, in that order; junction bases with no gene match: 7. The variable domain in full, with the rest retrieved from reference TRBV5-6 and TRBJ2-1, is DAGVTQSPTHLIKTRGQQVTLRCSPKSGHDTVSWYQQALGQGPQFIFQYYEEEERQRGNFPDRFSGHQFPNYSSELNVNALLLGDSALYLCASSLMTSGRAEQFFGPGTRLTVL.

The J gene is TRBJ2-2, the V gene TRBV18, with D perhaps matching TRBD2 (5 bases). V was shortened by 3 bases and J by 2 bases, with 13 bases between the two germline ends. Germline loops: CDR1 KGHSH, CDR2 LQKENI. CDR3 length: 16 amino acids. Here the CDR3 reads CASSPLAPGNTGELFF. DNA for the CDR3: TGTGCCAGCTCACCCCTAGCCCCCGGAAACACCGGGGAGCTGTTTTTT. The whole variable domain, filled in from reference TRBV18 and TRBJ2-2, reads NAGVMQNPRHLVRRRGQEARLRCSPMKGHSHVYWYRQLPEEGLKFMVYLQKENIIDESGMPKERFSAEFPKEGPSILRIQQVVRGDSAAYFCASSPLAPGNTGELFFGEGSRLTVL.

The rearrangement links TRBV6-5 to TRBJ1-3; D call uncertain. The CDR3 runs to 13 residues. Between the trimmed V and J ends, which lost 9 bases and 0 bases, there was a span of 9 bases. Germline V gene sequence: CDR1 MNHEY, CDR2 SVGAGI. The CDR3, as DNA: TGTGCCAGTCATAAGCCCTCTGGAAACACCATATATTTT. This translates into CASHKPSGNTIYF.

Note on this clone: A much larger clone differs from this one at a single base, so this may be a read error. The gene calls are TRBV2 and TRBJ1-1, with D hard to call. CDR3 length equals 13 residues. V shed 5 bases and J shed 0 bases, with 7 bases lying between them. Germline V gene lookup returns CDR1 SNHLY and CDR2 FYNNEI. CDR3 nucleotide sequence: TGTGCCAGCAGTCCTCAGATGAACACTGAAGCTTTCTTT. This sequence encodes CASSPQMNTEAFF.

The chain employs TRBV5-1 and TRBJ2-1; a weak D match, TRBD2 (6 bases). This CDR3 is built from 15 residues. V was cut by 3 bases and J by 4 bases, with 14 bases left in between. Germline values: CDR1 SGHRS, CDR2 YFSETQ. The CDR3 DNA reads TGCGCCAGCAGCTCGACCGGAGGGGCGTACAATGAGCAGTTCTTC. This sequence encodes CASSSTGGAYNEQFF.

V gene TRBV5-1 combines with J gene TRBJ1-1, with a tentative D call TRBD1 (5 bases). Trimming removed 5 bases from V and 4 bases from J, with 15 bases in between. Germline V CDR1 and CDR2: SGHRS, YFSETQ. CDR3 length equals 14 residues. Here the CDR3 reads CASSSYQGGTEAFF. DNA for the CDR3: TGCGCCAGCAGTTCGTACCAGGGCGGCACTGAAGCTTTCTTT.

The rearrangement joins TRBV4-1 to TRBJ2-2; TRBD1 might be the D (6 bases). Trimming took 4 bases from V and 2 from J, leaving 14 bases between them. This CDR3 is 16 amino acids long. From germline, CDR1 is MGHRA and CDR2 YSYEKL. This CDR3 is CASSPRGGANTGELFF. The CDR3, as DNA: TGCGCCAGCAGCCCCAGAGGGGGTGCCAACACCGGGGAGCTGTTTTTT.

The V gene is TRBV2, the J gene TRBJ2-6, with unresolved D. The CDR3 loop spans 16 amino acids. CDR1 and CDR2 from the germline V gene are SNHLY and FYNNEI. Trimming shortened V by 4 bases and J by 0 bases, and 10 bases separated the two germline ends. The CDR3 region is CASSGGSPSGANVLTF. In DNA, the CDR3 is TGTGCCAGCAGTGGAGGCAGCCCCTCTGGGGCCAACGTCCTGACTTTC.

This chain links TRBV11-3 with TRBJ2-1, with 9 positions matching TRBD2. Germline V gene data show CDR1 as SGHNT and CDR2 as YENEEA. Unmatched junction bases numbered 9, after V lost 5 bases and J lost 7 bases. This CDR3 contains 15 residues. The CDR3 reads CASSLSSGIRNEQFF. CDR3 coding DNA: TGTGCCAGCAGCCTCTCTAGCGGGATAAGGAATGAGCAGTTCTTC. Looking up the rest from reference TRBV11-3 and TRBJ2-1 gives the full variable domain: EAGVVQSPRYKIIEKKQPVAFWCNPISGHNTLYWYLQNLGQGPELLIRYENEEAVDDSQLPKDRFSAERLKGVDSTLKIQPAELGDSAVYLCASSLSSGIRNEQFFGPGTRLTVL.

This rearrangement joins TRBV9 to TRBJ2-2; D is ambiguous. The CDR3 consists of 14 residues. V was shortened by 3 bases and J by 1 base, with 7 bases between the two germline ends. CDR1 is SGDLS and CDR2 is YYNGEE in the germline V gene. The DNA for the CDR3 is TGTGCCAGCAGCGCCAGAAAGAACACCGGGGAGCTGTTTTTT. This sequence encodes CASSARKNTGELFF.

The chain combines TRBV11-2 with TRBJ1-4; D is ambiguous. The CDR3 extends over 14 amino acids. Germline CDR1 is SGHAT and CDR2 is FQNNGV. V was pared by 4 bases and J by 0 bases, with 6 bases between. The CDR3 reads CASSYGTTNEKLFF. The CDR3 DNA reads TGTGCCAGCAGCTACGGGACAACTAATGAAAAACTGTTTTTT.

The chain carries TRBV18 and TRBJ2-3; 10 nucleotides line up with TRBD2. This CDR3 has 16 amino acids. J gave up 6 bases and V 2 bases, and 8 bases lay outside the gene matches. CDR1 and CDR2 (germline): KGHSH, LQKENI. CDR3 DNA: TGTGCCAGCTCACCATACCAGCGGGGGGGCCTGGATACGCAGTATTTT. Encoded protein: CASSPYQRGGLDTQYF.

This clone was picked up a small number of times. The rearrangement joins TRBV19 to TRBJ2-1; TRBD1 might be the D (5 bases). The V end was cut by 0 bases, the J end by 6 bases, with 12 bases between. The length of the CDR3 is 15 residues. CDR1 and CDR2 (germline): LNHDA, SQIVND (reference sequence). CDR3 loop: CASSIDETDSNEQFF. CDR3 sequence (DNA): TGTGCCAGTAGTATAGACGAGACAGACAGCAATGAGCAGTTCTTC. The variable domain in full, completed from reference TRBV19 and TRBJ2-1, reads DGGITQSPKYLFRKEGQNVTLSCEQNLNHDAMYWYRQDPGQGLRLIYYSQIVNDFQKGDIAEGYSVSREKKESFPLTVTSAQKNPTAFYLCASSIDETDSNEQFFGPGTRLTVL.

This chain links TRBV6-1 with TRBJ2-7; D uncertain. V was clipped by 0 bases and J by 4 bases, with 13 bases between them. Germline lookup yields CDR1 MNHNS and CDR2 SASEGT. This CDR3 region has 15 residues. As DNA, the CDR3 is TGTGCCAGCAGTGAAGCATTAGCCCCTCCATACGAGCAGTACGTC. As protein: CASSEALAPPYEQYV.

The V gene is TRBV5-6, the J gene TRBJ2-1; possibly TRBD1 for D (5 bases). Looked up from germline, CDR1 is SGHDT and CDR2 is YYEEEE. With 1 base removed from V and 0 bases from J, the gap between germline ends came to 20 bases. There are 19 residues in the CDR3. The CDR3 bases are TGTGCCAGCAGCTTGTCCGACAGCCGACGCCTGGTCTCCTACAATGAGCAGTTCTTC. Translating it yields CASSLSDSRRLVSYNEQFF.

The chain uses TRBV4-2 and TRBJ1-4; 9 positions agree with TRBD1. Trimming cost V 4 bases and J 8 bases; bases outside gene matches: 17. The CDR3 is 18 residues long. Germline V lookup: CDR1 LGHNA, CDR2 YNFKEQ. CDR3: CASSLLPGTGYGGEKLFF. The CDR3 nucleotides are TGTGCCAGCAGCCTGCTTCCCGGGACAGGGTACGGAGGGGAAAAACTGTTTTTT.

This chain connects TRBV21-1 to TRBJ2-7; TRBD1, the D gene given by the table, was not confirmed from the DNA. TRBV21-1 is designated a pseudogene. The CDR3 loop spans 14 amino acids. CDR3 loop: CASSKEQVSYEQYF. CDR3 nucleotides: TGTGCCAGCAGCAAAGAGCAGGTCAGTTACGAGCAGTACTTC.

The chain uses TRBV6-1 and TRBJ2-2, with D possibly being TRBD1 (5 bases). CDR1 and CDR2 from the germline V gene are MNHNS and SASEGT. Trimming took off 3 bases at V and 4 bases at J, with 12 bases between the two ends. There are 15 residues in the CDR3. CDR3 sequence (DNA): TGTGCCAGCAGTGATTTTGGCAGGGCCACCGGGGAGCTGTTTTTT. Encoded protein: CASSDFGRATGELFF.

The chain couples TRBV7-2 to TRBJ2-7; possible D gene TRBD1, 6 bases. V lost 7 bases, J lost 4 bases, and 11 bases lay in between. Germline lookup yields CDR1 SGHTA and CDR2 FQGNSA. This CDR3 contains 12 residues. The CDR3 region is CASTTGFYEQYF. The CDR3 coding sequence is TGTGCCAGCACTACAGGGTTTTACGAGCAGTACTTC.

The chain employs TRBV5-1 and TRBJ2-1; 7 bases line up with TRBD1. The CDR3 runs to 12 residues. V gave up 4 bases and J gave up 10 bases; unmatched junction bases: 5. The germline V gene has CDR1 SGHRS and CDR2 YFSETQ. The CDR3, as DNA: TGCGCCAGCAGCATTACAGGGGTCGAGCAGTTCTTC. This encodes CASSITGVEQFF. The whole variable domain, remainder taken from reference TRBV5-1 and TRBJ2-1, is KAGVTQTPRYLIKTRGQQVTLSCSPISGHRSVSWYQQTPGQGLQFLFEYFSETQRNKGNFPGRFSGRQFSNSRSEMNVSTLELGDSALYLCASSITGVEQFFGPGTRLTVL.

This chain joins TRBV5-6 and TRBJ2-5; D possibly corresponds to TRBD1 (6 bases). With 4 bases removed from V and 1 base from J, the gap between germline ends came to 17 bases. CDR1 is SGHDT and CDR2 is YYEEEE in the germline V gene. The CDR3 runs to 16 residues. The CDR3, as DNA: TGTGCCAGCAGCCCAGGACAGACCCTCTTCCAAGAGACCCAGTACTTC. Translating it yields CASSPGQTLFQETQYF. Drawing the rest from reference TRBV5-6 and TRBJ2-5, the complete variable domain is DAGVTQSPTHLIKTRGQQVTLRCSPKSGHDTVSWYQQALGQGPQFIFQYYEEEERQRGNFPDRFSGHQFPNYSSELNVNALLLGDSALYLCASSPGQTLFQETQYFGPGTRLLVL.

The rearrangement joins TRBV5-8 to TRBJ1-1; D possibly corresponds to TRBD1 (5 bases). Trimming cost V 0 bases and J 8 bases, with 8 bases left between them. Germline loops: CDR1 SGHTS, CDR2 YDEGEE. The length of the CDR3 is 12 residues. The CDR3 DNA is TGTGCCAGCAGCTTGGGGGCAGGGGAAGCTTTCTTT. Protein: CASSLGAGEAFF.

The rearrangement joins TRBV25-1 to TRBJ1-1, with D unresolved. Germline-derived CDR1 and CDR2 are MGHDK and SYGVNS. The V gene lost 4 bases and the J gene lost 5 bases, with 11 bases spanning the gap. This CDR3 region has 13 residues. The CDR3 DNA follows: TGTGCCAGCAGTGGGGCCGGGAGGACTGAAGCTTTCTTT. Translation gives CASSGAGRTEAFF. The whole variable domain, filled in from reference TRBV25-1 and TRBJ1-1, reads EADIYQTPRYLVIGTGKKITLECSQTMGHDKMYWYQQDPGMELHLIHYSYGVNSTEKGDLSSESTVSRIRTEHFPLTLESARPSHTSQYLCASSGAGRTEAFFGQGTRLTVV.

The chain combines TRBV15 with TRBJ2-1; 14 bases line up with TRBD2. The V and J ends lost 1 base and 15 bases, in that order; junction bases with no gene match: 8. The CDR3 covers 15 residues. In germline, CDR1 is LNHNV, CDR2 YYDKDF (reference sequence). The CDR3 spells CATSRGSGTSGRGFF. CDR3 bases: TGTGCCACCAGCAGAGGATCCGGGACTAGCGGGAGAGGGTTCTTC.

Turning to this clone: At one end, the junction sequence differs from germline, possibly due to a read error. The chain carries TRBV4-1 and TRBJ1-5, with unresolved D. CDR3 length: 16 residues. The germline V gene encodes CDR1 MGHRA and CDR2 YSYEKL. CDR3 loop: CASSQRPFQNNQSQHF. CDR3 coding DNA: TGCGCCAGCAGCCAACGCCCCTTTCAAAACAATCAGTCCCAGCATTTT.

This clone was counted a few times. V and J are TRBV18 and TRBJ2-1; D gene uncertain. Germline assignment: CDR1 KGHSH and CDR2 LQKENI. The CDR3 consists of 13 residues. V lost 2 bases and J lost 7, with 9 bases in between. The CDR3 DNA follows: TGTGCCAGCTCACCAGGTGAGAGGAATGAGCAGTTCTTC. This gives the protein CASSPGERNEQFF.

This chain links TRBV24-1 with TRBJ2-4; the match to TRBD1 covers 8 bases. The CDR3 is made up of 15 amino acids. The V gene's germline CDR1 is KGHDR and CDR2 SFDVKD. The V segment lost 7 bases and the J segment 8 bases; nucleotides outside the gene matches: 12. Here the CDR3 reads CATSHPTGERDIQYF. DNA for the CDR3: TGTGCCACCAGCCACCCGACAGGGGAACGGGACATTCAGTACTTC.